The 6 T cell receptor beta chains below were found in one sample sequenced in a study of blood T cell repertoires in COVID-19. Using immunoSEQ multiplex PCR, the repertoire was profiled, and TCRdb retains in-frame clones only, with some absent. This sample has approximately 190,000 clones; about 85% occur once, and the top ten carry 20% to 25%. The material sequenced was peripheral blood. All receptors come from a man aged 55 to 70 with active or convalescent COVID-19.

This chain links TRBV24-1 with TRBJ2-6; D possibly corresponds to TRBD2 (5 bases). The germline V gene encodes CDR1 KGHDR and CDR2 SFDVKD. Trimming left V 9 bases short and J 0 bases short, with 11 bases between. The CDR3 contains 15 residues. In DNA form, the CDR3 reads TGTGCCACCTCGATCGGGAACTCTGGGGCCAACGTCCTGACTTTC. Encoded protein: CATSIGNSGANVLTF.

This sequence joins TRBV7-9 and TRBJ1-3, with 9 bases lining up with TRBD1. This CDR3 region has 16 residues. V lost 7 bases to trimming and J lost 0 bases; unmatched junction nucleotides: 7. Germline CDR1 reads SEHNR; CDR2 reads FQNEAQ (reference sequence). This CDR3 reads CASIRTGGFSGNTIYF. CDR3 nucleotide sequence: TGTGCCAGCATCCGAACAGGGGGCTTCTCTGGAAACACCATATATTTT.

V is TRBV5-1 and J is TRBJ2-3; the D is unclear. The CDR3 totals 12 residues. Trimming took off 3 bases at V and 4 bases at J, with 6 bases between the two ends. Looked up from germline, CDR1 is SGHRS and CDR2 is YFSETQ. CDR3 DNA: TGCGCCAGCAGCTCAGTTGCAGATACGCAGTATTTT. Translated: CASSSVADTQYF.

The V and J genes are TRBV5-1 and TRBJ2-5; perhaps TRBD2 as D (6 bases). Germline loops: CDR1 SGHRS, CDR2 YFSETQ. The CDR3 totals 12 residues. V lost 5 bases to trimming and J lost 5 bases, with 10 bases between them. CDR3 in DNA: TGCGCCAGCAGGTCTCGGGGGGAGACCCAGTACTTC. Amino acids: CASRSRGETQYF.

This clone was seen more than once but under ten times. Relative to the germline gene, one junction end is altered; a read error may explain this. The rearrangement links TRBV3-1 (or the pseudogene TRBV3-2) to TRBJ1-6, with D possibly matching TRBD1 (6 bases). Germline values: CDR1 LGHDT, CDR2 YNNKEL (reference sequence). The CDR3 has 20 residues. In DNA, the CDR3 is TGTGCCAGCACCCAACGGAGCAGGGGCCACCCTAGCTCCTATAATTCACCCCTCCACTTT. This gives the protein CASTQRSRGHPSSYNSPLHF.

The rearrangement links TRBV2 to TRBJ1-4; D is possibly TRBD1 (5 bases). Germline CDR1 and CDR2: SNHLY and FYNNEI. This CDR3 comprises 16 residues. Between the trimmed V and J ends, which lost 8 bases and 4 bases, there was a span of 20 bases. DNA of the CDR3: TGTGCCAGCGTCCCCAACGCGGGGGTTTATAATGAAAAACTGTTTTTT. Its protein product is CASVPNAGVYNEKLFF.